What follows are 20 T cell receptor beta chains derived from one specimen sequenced in a study of blood T cell repertoires in COVID-19. Profiled with immunoSEQ multiplex PCR; TCRdb holds only in-frame clones, not every one. In the table there are some 200,000 clones, 83% of which are singletons. The sample was peripheral blood. The receptors were gathered from a woman in her twenties or thirties with COVID-19, enrolled during active disease.

The J gene is TRBJ1-2, the V gene TRBV19, with D tentatively TRBD1 (5 bases). The V gene lost 5 bases and the J gene lost 4 bases, with 20 bases spanning the gap. The CDR3 covers 16 residues. Germline V CDR1 and CDR2: LNHDA, SQIVND (reference sequence). This chain's CDR3 is CASSPDSFRASYGYTF. The CDR3 DNA reads TGTGCCAGTAGTCCTGACTCGTTCAGGGCGAGCTATGGCTACACCTTC.

The chain has TRBV6-1 and TRBJ2-3; D is uncertain. CDR3 length: 16 residues. Between the trimmed V and J ends, which lost 2 bases and 2 bases, there was a span of 14 bases. The germline gives CDR1 MNHNS, CDR2 SASEGT. CDR3: CASSEWRKPNTDTQYF. For the CDR3, the DNA is TGTGCCAGCAGTGAATGGCGGAAGCCCAACACAGATACGCAGTATTTT.

This clone has only a few counts. The chain joins TRBV7-2 to TRBJ2-5, with D maybe TRBD2 (7 bases). V was cut by 6 bases and J by 0 bases, with 11 bases left in between. Germline V gene sequence: CDR1 SGHTA, CDR2 FQGNSA. The CDR3 has 14 residues. The CDR3 DNA follows: TGTGCCAGCAGAAAGGGGGGGTACCAAGAGACCCAGTACTTC. Protein sequence: CASRKGGYQETQYF. Full variable domain (outside the CDR3, taken from reference TRBV7-2 and TRBJ2-5): GAGVSQSPSNKVTEKGKDVELRCDPISGHTALYWYRQSLGQGLEFLIYFQGNSAPDKSGLPSDRFSAERTGGSVSTLTIQRTQQEDSAVYLCASRKGGYQETQYFGPGTRLLVL.

The chain employs TRBV5-6 and TRBJ2-7; D may be TRBD2 (6 bases). The CDR3 is 14 residues long. Germline-derived CDR1 and CDR2 are SGHDT and YYEEEE. Trimming stripped 4 bases from V and 2 bases from J, with 13 bases between. CDR3 coding DNA: TGTGCCAGCAGCCCGACTAGTGCCGCCTACGAGCAGTACTTC. Translation gives CASSPTSAAYEQYF.

The genes are TRBV25-1 and TRBJ2-7; 8 bases are shared with TRBD2. In germline, CDR1 is MGHDK, CDR2 SYGVNS. This CDR3 is built from 14 residues. Trimming took 6 bases from V and 3 from J; bases not matched to a gene: 7. DNA for the CDR3: TGTGCCAGCAGGACTAGTCGGGGGGGCTACGAGCAGTACTTC. This translates into CASRTSRGGYEQYF.

V is TRBV5-1 and J is TRBJ2-5, with TRBD2 matching over 7 bases. The germline CDR1 and CDR2 sequences are SGHRS and YFSETQ. CDR3 size: 16 residues. V shed 4 bases and J 2 bases; nucleotides not matched to a gene: 11. The CDR3 here is CASSHRREGPQETQYF. The CDR3 DNA reads as TGCGCCAGCAGCCATCGAAGGGAGGGGCCTCAAGAGACCCAGTACTTC. The complete variable domain, with remaining parts taken from reference TRBV5-1 and TRBJ2-5, reads KAGVTQTPRYLIKTRGQQVTLSCSPISGHRSVSWYQQTPGQGLQFLFEYFSETQRNKGNFPGRFSGRQFSNSRSEMNVSTLELGDSALYLCASSHRREGPQETQYFGPGTRLLVL.

V gene TRBV7-3 combines with J gene TRBJ2-3; 9 positions match TRBD1. The CDR3 totals 15 residues. CDR1 and CDR2 (germline): SGHTA, FQGTGA. The trim removed 4 bases at V and 5 bases at J, leaving 7 bases unmatched. The CDR3 protein is CASSSTGGRGDTQYF. The CDR3 DNA reads TGTGCCAGCAGCTCTACAGGGGGCAGGGGAGATACGCAGTATTTT.

The chain's CDR3 is CASRGYSGNTIYF. The DNA for the CDR3 is TGTGCCTCCCGGGGGTATTCTGGAAACACCATATATTTT. The chain carries TRBV27 and TRBJ1-3, with a possible D match to TRBD1 (5 bases). Trimming shortened V by 11 bases and J by 1 base, and 12 bases separated the two germline ends. CDR3 length: 13 amino acids. Germline CDR1 and CDR2: MNHEY and SMNVEV (reference sequence).

The chain links TRBV4-3 to TRBJ2-3; 14 bases are a match to TRBD2. This CDR3 region has 18 residues. Germline V CDR1 and CDR2: LGHNA, YSLEER. Trimming at V came to 1 base and at J to 2 bases, leaving 5 bases not matched to a gene. CDR3 sequence: CASSQGSGLAGVTDTQYF. Written as DNA, the CDR3 is TGCGCCAGCAGCCAAGGGTCGGGACTAGCGGGGGTCACAGATACGCAGTATTTT.

V is TRBV15 and J is TRBJ2-5; TRBD2 matches 8 bases. The J segment lost 4 bases and the V segment lost 0 bases, leaving 4 bases of the junction unmatched. There are 15 residues in the CDR3. CDR1 and CDR2 (germline): LNHNV, YYDKDF (reference sequence). The DNA of the CDR3 is TGTGCCACCAGCAGAGATCCGGGGGGGCGAGAGACCCAGTACTTC. Amino acid sequence: CATSRDPGGRETQYF.

The CDR3 sequence is CASSSGGVNSPLHF. As DNA, the CDR3 is TGTGCCAGCAGCTCCGGGGGGGTTAATTCACCCCTCCACTTT. The chain joins TRBV7-9 to TRBJ1-6; D might be TRBD1 (5 bases). The CDR3 covers 14 residues. CDR1 is SEHNR, CDR2 FQNEAQ, per germline (reference sequence). V lost 4 bases to trimming and J lost 6 bases, with 10 bases between them.

The rearrangement links TRBV11-2 to TRBJ2-3, with 11 positions matching TRBD2. This CDR3 is 15 amino acids long. The trim removed 5 bases at V and 4 bases at J, leaving 5 bases unmatched. The germline V gene encodes CDR1 SGHAT and CDR2 FQNNGV. The CDR3 nucleotides read TGTGCCAGCAGCCACACTAGCGGGAGCCCAGATACGCAGTATTTT. Encoded protein: CASSHTSGSPDTQYF. The full variable domain, in which reference TRBV11-2 and TRBJ2-3 provide the parts outside the CDR3, is EAGVAQSPRYKIIEKRQSVAFWCNPISGHATLYWYQQILGQGPKLLIQFQNNGVVDDSQLPKDRFSAERLKGVDSTLKIQPAKLEDSAVYLCASSHTSGSPDTQYFGPGTRLTVL.

The chain links TRBV6-2 or TRBV6-3 to TRBJ1-1, with 8 nucleotides matching TRBD1. This CDR3 is 19 amino acids long. V lost 0 bases, J lost 3 bases, and 15 bases stayed unmatched. Germline V lookup: CDR1 MNHEY, CDR2 SVGEGT. DNA for the CDR3: TGTGCCAGCAGTTACTCGGCAAGGGGACAGGCCACGAGGGACACTGAAGCTTTCTTT. Protein: CASSYSARGQATRDTEAFF.

CDR3 sequence: CASREGYSNQPQHF. The CDR3 DNA reads TGTGCCAGCAGGGAGGGGTATAGCAATCAGCCCCAGCATTTT. The J gene is TRBJ1-5, the V gene TRBV6-5; D may be TRBD1 (5 bases). V gave up 6 bases and J gave up 0 bases, with 9 bases separating them. CDR1 is MNHEY and CDR2 is SVGAGI in the germline V gene. This CDR3 contains 14 residues.

This chain joins TRBV27 and TRBJ2-1; 14 nucleotides match TRBD2. The germline gives CDR1 MNHEY, CDR2 SMNVEV (reference sequence). This CDR3 has 16 amino acids. V gave up 5 bases and J gave up 9 bases; unmatched junction bases: 9. The CDR3 reads CASSTGTSGRKGEQFF. CDR3 DNA: TGTGCCAGCAGTACCGGGACTAGCGGGAGAAAGGGTGAGCAGTTCTTC.

CDR3 nucleotide sequence: TGCAGCGTCCAGACAGGGAGCTCCTACAATGAGCAGTTCTTC. Encoded protein: CSVQTGSSYNEQFF. The chain recombines TRBV29-1 with TRBJ2-1; TRBD1 matches 7 bases. The CDR3 is 14 amino acids. Unmatched junction bases numbered 5, after V lost 6 bases and J lost 0 bases. CDR1 is SQVTM, CDR2 ANQGSEA, per germline.

This chain links TRBV24-1 with TRBJ2-2; D may be TRBD1 (5 bases). This CDR3 spans 14 amino acids. V was shortened by 6 bases and J by 3 bases, with 10 bases between the two germline ends. Germline assignment: CDR1 KGHDR and CDR2 SFDVKD. DNA of the CDR3: TGTGCCACCAGTCCCAGGGTAGACACCGGGGAGCTGTTTTTT. Protein sequence: CATSPRVDTGELFF.

The chain recombines TRBV3-1 (or the pseudogene TRBV3-2) with TRBJ1-6; D remains ambiguous. V was shortened by 4 bases and J by 0 bases, with 13 bases between the two germline ends. Germline V gene lookup returns CDR1 LGHDT and CDR2 YNNKEL (reference sequence). There are 17 residues in the CDR3. The CDR3, as DNA: TGTGCCAGCAGCCCCTCTTCCACACCCTCCTATAATTCACCCCTCCACTTT. This codes for CASSPSSTPSYNSPLHF.

The CDR3 loop reads CASSLRRELGQFF. As DNA, the CDR3 is TGTGCCAGCAGTTTAAGAAGGGAGCTCGGGCAGTTCTTC. The V gene is TRBV27, the J gene TRBJ2-1; TRBD2 might be the D (5 bases). The CDR3 is 13 residues long. V was pared by 2 bases and J by 12 bases, with 14 bases between. CDR1 and CDR2 from the germline V gene are MNHEY and SMNVEV (reference sequence).

This clone was detected only once. The rearrangement uses TRBV6-2 or TRBV6-3 and TRBJ2-3; weak D call: TRBD1 (6 bases). Trimming removed 4 bases at V and 0 bases at J, with 11 bases between. The V gene's germline CDR1 is MNHEY and CDR2 SVGEGT. The CDR3 consists of 15 residues. CDR3 residues: CASSWDTTSTDTQYF. The CDR3 DNA follows: TGTGCCAGCAGTTGGGACACCACTAGCACAGATACGCAGTATTTT.